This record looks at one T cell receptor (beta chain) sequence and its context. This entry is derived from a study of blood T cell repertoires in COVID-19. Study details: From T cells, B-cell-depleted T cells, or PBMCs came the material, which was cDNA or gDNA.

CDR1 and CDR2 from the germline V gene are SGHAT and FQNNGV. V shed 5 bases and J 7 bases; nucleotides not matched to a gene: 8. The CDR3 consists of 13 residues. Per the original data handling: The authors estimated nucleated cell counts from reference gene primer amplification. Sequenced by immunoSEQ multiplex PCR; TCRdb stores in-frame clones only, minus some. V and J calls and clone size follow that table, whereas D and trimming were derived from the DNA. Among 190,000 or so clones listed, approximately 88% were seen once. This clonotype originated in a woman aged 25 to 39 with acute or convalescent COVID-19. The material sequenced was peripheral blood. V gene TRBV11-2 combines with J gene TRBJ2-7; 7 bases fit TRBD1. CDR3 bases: TGTGCCAGCAGCGGGACAGTTCTTGGGGAGCAGTACTTC. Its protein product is CASSGTVLGEQYF.